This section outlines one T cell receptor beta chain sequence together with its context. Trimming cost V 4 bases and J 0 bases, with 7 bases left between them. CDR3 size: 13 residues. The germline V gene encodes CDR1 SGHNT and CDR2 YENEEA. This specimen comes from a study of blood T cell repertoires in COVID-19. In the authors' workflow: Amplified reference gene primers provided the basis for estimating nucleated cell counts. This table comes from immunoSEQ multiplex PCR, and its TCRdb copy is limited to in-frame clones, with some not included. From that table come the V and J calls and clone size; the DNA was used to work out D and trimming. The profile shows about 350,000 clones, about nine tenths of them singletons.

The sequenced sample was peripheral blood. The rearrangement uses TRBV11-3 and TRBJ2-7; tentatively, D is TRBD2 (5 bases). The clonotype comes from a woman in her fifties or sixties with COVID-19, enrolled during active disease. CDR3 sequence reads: CASSSGLSYEQYF. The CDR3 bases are TGTGCCAGCAGCTCCGGACTCTCCTACGAGCAGTACTTC.